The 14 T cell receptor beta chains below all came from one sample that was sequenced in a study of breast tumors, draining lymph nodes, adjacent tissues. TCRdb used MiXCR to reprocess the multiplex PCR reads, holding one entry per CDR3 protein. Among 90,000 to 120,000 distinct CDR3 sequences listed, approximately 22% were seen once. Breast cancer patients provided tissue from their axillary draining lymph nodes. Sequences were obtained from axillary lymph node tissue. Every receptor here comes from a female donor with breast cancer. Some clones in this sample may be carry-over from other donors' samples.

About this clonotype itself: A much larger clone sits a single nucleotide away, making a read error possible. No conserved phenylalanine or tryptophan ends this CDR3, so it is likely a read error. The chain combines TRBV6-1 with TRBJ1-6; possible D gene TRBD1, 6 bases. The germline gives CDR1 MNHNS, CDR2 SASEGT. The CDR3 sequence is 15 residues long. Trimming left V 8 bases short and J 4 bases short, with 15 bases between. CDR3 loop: CASRRQATYNSPLHL. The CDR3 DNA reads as TGTGCCAGCCGACGACAGGCCACTTATAATTCACCCCTCCACCTT.

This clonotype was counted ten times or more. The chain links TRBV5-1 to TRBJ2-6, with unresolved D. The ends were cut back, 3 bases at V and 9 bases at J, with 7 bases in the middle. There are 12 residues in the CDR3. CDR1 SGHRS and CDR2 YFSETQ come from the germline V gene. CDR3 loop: CASSYTDNVLTF. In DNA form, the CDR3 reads TGCGCCAGCAGCTACACAGACAACGTCCTGACTTTC.

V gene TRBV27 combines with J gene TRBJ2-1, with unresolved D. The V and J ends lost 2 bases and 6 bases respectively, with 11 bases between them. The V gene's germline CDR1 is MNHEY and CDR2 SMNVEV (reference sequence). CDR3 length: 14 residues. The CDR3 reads CASSLRRVGNEQFF. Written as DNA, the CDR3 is TGTGCCAGCAGTTTAAGGAGAGTGGGCAATGAGCAGTTCTTC.

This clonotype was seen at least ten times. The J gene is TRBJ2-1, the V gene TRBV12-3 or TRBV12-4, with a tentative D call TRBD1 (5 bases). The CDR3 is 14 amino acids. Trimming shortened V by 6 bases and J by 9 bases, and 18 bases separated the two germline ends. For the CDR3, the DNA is TGTGCCAGCAGGTTCGACAGCCAAAAAGGTGAGCAGTTCTTC. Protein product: CASRFDSQKGEQFF.

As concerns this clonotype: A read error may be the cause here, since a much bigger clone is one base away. In DNA form, the CDR3 reads TGCGTCAGCAGCCAAGATAACAGCCTTAATGAAAAACTGTTTTTT. Amino acid sequence: CVSSQDNSLNEKLFF. The chain uses TRBV4-1 and TRBJ1-4; D unclear. CDR3 length: 15 residues. Germline CDR1 and CDR2: MGHRA and YSYEKL.

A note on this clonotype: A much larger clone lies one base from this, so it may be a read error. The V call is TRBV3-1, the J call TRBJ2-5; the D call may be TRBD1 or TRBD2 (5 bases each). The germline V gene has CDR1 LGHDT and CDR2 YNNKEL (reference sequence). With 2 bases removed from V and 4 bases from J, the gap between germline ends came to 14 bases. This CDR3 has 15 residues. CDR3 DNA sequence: TGTGCCAGCAGCCAACAAGGTCAGGGAGCAGAGACCCAGTACTTC. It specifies CASSQQGQGAETQYF.

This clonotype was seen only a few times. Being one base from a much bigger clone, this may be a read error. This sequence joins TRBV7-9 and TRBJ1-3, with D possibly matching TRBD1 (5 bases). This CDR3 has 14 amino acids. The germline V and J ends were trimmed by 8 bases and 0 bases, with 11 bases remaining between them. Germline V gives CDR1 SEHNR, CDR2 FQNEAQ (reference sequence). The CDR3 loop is CASHDSGSGNTIYF. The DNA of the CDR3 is TGTGCCAGCCACGACAGCGGCTCTGGAAACACCATATATTTT.

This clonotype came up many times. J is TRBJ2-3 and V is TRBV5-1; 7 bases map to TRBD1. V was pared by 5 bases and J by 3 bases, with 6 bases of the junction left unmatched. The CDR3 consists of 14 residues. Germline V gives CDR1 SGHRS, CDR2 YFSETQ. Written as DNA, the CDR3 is TGCGCCAGCAGTGAGGGGGCGAGGACAGATACGCAGTATTTT. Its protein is CASSEGARTDTQYF.

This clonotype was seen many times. This CDR3 reads CASSQDQTGPYEQYF. CDR3 nucleotide sequence: TGCGCCAGCAGCCAAGATCAAACAGGGCCCTACGAGCAGTACTTC. This chain connects TRBV4-1 to TRBJ2-7, with a possible D match to TRBD1 (6 bases). CDR1 is MGHRA and CDR2 is YSYEKL in the germline V gene. This CDR3 region has 15 residues. The V gene lost 0 bases and the J gene lost 2 bases, with 11 bases spanning the gap.

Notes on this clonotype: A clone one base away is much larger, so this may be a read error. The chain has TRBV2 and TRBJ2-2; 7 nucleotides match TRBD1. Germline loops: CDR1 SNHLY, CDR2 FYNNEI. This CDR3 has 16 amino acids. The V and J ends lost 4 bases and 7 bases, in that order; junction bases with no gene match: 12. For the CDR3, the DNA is TGTGCCAGCAGTGGACAGGGCGTCGGGTATGGCGGGGAGCTGTTTTTT. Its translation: CASSGQGVGYGGELFF.

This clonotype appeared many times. The chain's CDR3 is CASSGGIGNQPQHF. The DNA of the CDR3 is TGCGCCAGCAGTGGAGGGATTGGGAATCAGCCCCAGCATTTT. The rearrangement links TRBV10-1 to TRBJ1-5, with D hard to call. The CDR3 spans 14 residues. The V end lost 4 bases, the J end lost 4 bases, and 11 bases lay between the germline ends. Germline V gene lookup returns CDR1 WNHNN and CDR2 SYGVQD (reference sequence).

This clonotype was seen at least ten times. CDR3 sequence reads: CASSYGQGQETQYF. The CDR3, as DNA: TGCGCCAGCAGCTATGGACAGGGGCAAGAGACCCAGTACTTC. This chain uses TRBV5-1 with TRBJ2-5; 9 nucleotides align to TRBD1. CDR1 is SGHRS and CDR2 is YFSETQ in the germline V gene. The V gene end was trimmed by 3 bases and the J gene end by 2 bases; junction bases not matched to a gene: 2. CDR3 length equals 14 residues.

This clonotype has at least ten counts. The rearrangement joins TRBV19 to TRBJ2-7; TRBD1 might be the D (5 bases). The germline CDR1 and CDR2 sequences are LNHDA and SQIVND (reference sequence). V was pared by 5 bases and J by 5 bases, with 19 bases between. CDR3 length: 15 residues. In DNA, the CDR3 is TGTGCCAGTAGTCTCGGTCAGGCCGTAGGGGACGAGCAGTACTTC. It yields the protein CASSLGQAVGDEQYF.

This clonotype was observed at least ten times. As DNA, the CDR3 is TGTGCCAGCAGTGAATATTTGCCACAGGGAGGATCACCCCTCCACTTT. It translates to CASSEYLPQGGSPLHF. This chain uses TRBV6-1 with TRBJ1-6, with D perhaps TRBD1 (6 bases). Trimming cost V 2 bases and J 10 bases, with 18 bases left between them. The CDR3 loop spans 16 amino acids. In germline, CDR1 is MNHNS, CDR2 SASEGT.